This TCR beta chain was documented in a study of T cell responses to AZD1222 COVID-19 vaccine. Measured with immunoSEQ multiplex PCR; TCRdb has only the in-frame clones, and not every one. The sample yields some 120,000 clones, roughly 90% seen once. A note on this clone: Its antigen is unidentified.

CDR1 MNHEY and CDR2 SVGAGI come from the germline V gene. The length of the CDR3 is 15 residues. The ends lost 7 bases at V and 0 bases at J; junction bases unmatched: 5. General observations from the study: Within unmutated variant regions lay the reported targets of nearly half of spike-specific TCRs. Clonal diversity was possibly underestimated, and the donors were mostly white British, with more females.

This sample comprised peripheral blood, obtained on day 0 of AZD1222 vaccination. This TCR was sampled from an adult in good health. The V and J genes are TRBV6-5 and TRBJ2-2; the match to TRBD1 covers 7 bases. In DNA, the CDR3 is TGTGCCAGCATCGCGGACAGGCCGAACACCGGGGAGCTGTTTTTT. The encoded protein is CASIADRPNTGELFF.